This T cell receptor (beta chain) was found in a study of T cell changes during pregnancy in multiple sclerosis. Sequencing was performed with immunoSEQ multiplex PCR; in TCRdb, only in-frame clones are kept and a portion is missing. Of 35,000 or so clones detected, around nine tenths appear once; the ten largest clones hold around 0.76%. The V end was cut by 5 bases, the J end by 2 bases, with 10 bases between. CDR3 size: 13 residues. Per the germline V gene, CDR1 is MNHEY and CDR2 is SMNVEV (reference sequence). The material sequenced was CD4+ T cells from peripheral blood mononuclear cells, taken after pregnancy. The sequence derives from a female donor in good health, enrolled as a control in a pregnancy study. The rearrangement links TRBV27 to TRBJ2-7, with D possibly matching TRBD1 (6 bases). DNA of the CDR3: TGTGCCAGCAGTACTGGGACAACCTACGAGCAGTACTTC. Translation gives CASSTGTTYEQYF.